A selection of T cell receptor beta chains follows, all from one sample in a study of regulatory dendritic cells for organ transplantation. Sequenced by immunoSEQ multiplex PCR; TCRdb stores in-frame clones only, minus some. The top ten hold about 0.11% of the sample, which has more than 35,000 clones, 75% to 95% seen once. Sequences were obtained from naive CD8+ T cells from blood. The receptor source for this set is a human donor in good health. Both conserved end residues are part of each CDR3. A D gene is named only where the DNA matches it firmly. Size is stated for part of the rows, as once, few or many counts, or as a class when the clone is expanded.

d_call	v_call	j_call	clone_size	cdr3_nt	cdr3_aa
.	TRBV15	TRBJ1-5	.	TGTGCCACCAGCAGAGATGACGGATGGAATCAGCCCCAGCATTTT	CATSRDDGWNQPQHF
.	TRBV9	TRBJ1-2	.	TGTGCCAGCAGCGTTGTTCTGGGACGGGTAACCTTC	CASSVVLGRVTF
TRBD1	TRBV6-1	TRBJ2-7	.	TGTGCCACCGCTGGGACAGTTCTCTACGAGCAGTACTTC	CATAGTVLYEQYF
.	TRBV6-1	TRBJ1-3	.	TGTGCCAGCAGTGCAAGCCGGGTTATCTCTGGAAACACCATATATTTT	CASSASRVISGNTIYF
TRBD1	TRBV6-1	TRBJ2-7	once	TGTGCCAGCAGTGAATACAGGGGATTCCACGAGCAGTACTTC	CASSEYRGFHEQYF
.	TRBV7-8	TRBJ2-7	.	TGTGCCAGCAGCTTTTCCGATTCCTACGAGCAGTACTTC	CASSFSDSYEQYF
TRBD2	TRBV9	TRBJ2-5	.	TGTGCCAGCAGCGCCCCGGCGGGAGCGGAGACCCAGTACTTC	CASSAPAGAETQYF
.	TRBV6-5	TRBJ2-7	.	TGTGCCAGCAGTTACTCGGCAGGTTCCTACGAGCAGTACTTC	CASSYSAGSYEQYF
.	TRBV6-5	TRBJ1-1	.	TGTGCCAGCAGTTACATCGGGCTGAACACTGAAGCTTTCTTT	CASSYIGLNTEAFF
TRBD1	TRBV7-9	TRBJ2-7	.	TGTGCCAGCAGCTTAGCCGTTGGACAGGGAATGTACGAGCAGTACTTC	CASSLAVGQGMYEQYF
TRBD1	TRBV7-2	TRBJ2-3	.	TGTGCCAGCAGCGATAAGACAGGGCCGTGGGCAGATACGCAGTATTTT	CASSDKTGPWADTQYF
.	TRBV27	TRBJ2-1	.	TGTGCCAGCAGTGTTTTGGGGAGCTCCTACAATGAGCAGTTCTTC	CASSVLGSSYNEQFF
.	TRBV6-5	TRBJ2-2	.	TGTGCCAGCAGTTACTTCGCGGGGACCGGGGAGCTGTTTTTT	CASSYFAGTGELFF
.	TRBV20-1	TRBJ1-2	.	TGCAGTGCAAGTTCTAACTATGGCTACACCTTC	CSASSNYGYTF
.	TRBV30	TRBJ1-6	.	TGTGCCTGGAGTGTAAGGGGTTCACCCCTCCACTTT	CAWSVRGSPLHF
.	TRBV21-1	TRBJ2-6	.	TGTGCCAGCAGCACTGGGGCCAACGTCCTGACTTTC	CASSTGANVLTF
.	TRBV11-2	TRBJ1-2	.	TGTGCCAGCAGCTTGAGTAGAATTAACTATGGCTACACCTTC	CASSLSRINYGYTF
TRBD1	TRBV15	TRBJ2-7	.	TGTGCCACCAGCTATAGGGACAGGGTCTACGAGCAGTACTTC	CATSYRDRVYEQYF
.	TRBV19	TRBJ1-1	.	TGTGCCAGTAGTGGGGACACCACGGTAAACACTGAAGCTTTCTTT	CASSGDTTVNTEAFF
TRBD1	TRBV27	TRBJ2-3	.	TGTGCCAGCAGTCGGGACAGGAGTGGAGATACGCAGTATTTT	CASSRDRSGDTQYF
.	TRBV5-5	TRBJ2-7	once	TGTGCCAGCAGCTTGGCTCGGGGCGCCTACGAGCAGTACTTC	CASSLARGAYEQYF
TRBD2	TRBV2	TRBJ2-7	.	TGTGCCAGCAGTGAGTCGGCGGGAGGGCTATACGAGCAGTACTTC	CASSESAGGLYEQYF
.	TRBV6-5	TRBJ2-7	.	TGTGCCAGCAGTTACGATGGAGGGGAGCAGTACTTC	CASSYDGGEQYF
.	TRBV2	TRBJ1-4	.	TGTGCCAGCAGTCGTGCGGGGGCAACTAATGAAAAACTGTTTTTT	CASSRAGATNEKLFF
.	TRBV4-1	TRBJ2-7	.	TGCGCCAGCAGCCAAGCTCCATCCTACGAGCAGTACTTC	CASSQAPSYEQYF
TRBD1	TRBV2	TRBJ2-2	.	TGTGCCAGTGATGACAGGGCAGGCACCGGGGAGCTGTTTTTT	CASDDRAGTGELFF
.	TRBV2	TRBJ2-5	.	TGTGCCCCCAGGAGGGGCGAGACCCAGTACTTC	CAPRRGETQYF
.	TRBV5-6	TRBJ2-1	once	TGTGCCAGCAGCTTCCTGTCGGGGCCCTACAATGAGCAGTTCTTC	CASSFLSGPYNEQFF
.	TRBV19	TRBJ2-4	.	TGTGCCAGTAGTATAGATCAGTACACCGGGCAATTAGCGAACATTCAGTACTTC	CASSIDQYTGQLANIQYF